Each of the 20 T cell receptor beta chains below was sequenced from the same sample in a study of T cell repertoires in cytomegalovirus infection. Their cognate antigens are unknown. A single record per CDR3 protein comes from TCRdb applying MiXCR to the reads. The sample lists 640,000 or so distinct CDR3 sequences, roughly a third seen once, with 18% in the top ten. This material consisted of cultured PBMCs, taken from culture after CMV antigen stimulation. The receptor set was obtained from a human donor in good health (CMV status not recorded). Some clones in this sample may be carry-over from other donors' samples.

This chain connects TRBV20-1 to TRBJ1-1; 8 positions match TRBD1. Unmatched junction bases numbered 8, after V lost 0 bases and J lost 2 bases. The CDR3 spans 16 residues. Germline V lookup: CDR1 DFQATT, CDR2 SNEGSKA (reference sequence). The CDR3 sequence is CSARDTGTGVNTEAFF. The DNA for the CDR3 is TGCAGTGCTAGAGATACAGGGACAGGAGTTAACACTGAAGCTTTCTTT.

The rearrangement links TRBV12-3 or TRBV12-4 to TRBJ1-5, with a possible D match to TRBD1 (5 bases). The V gene lost 5 bases and the J gene lost 2 bases, with 22 bases spanning the gap. The CDR3 is 18 amino acids. CDR3 DNA: TGTGCCAGCAGTGCCCATGGGGCAGGGAGCTTTGGCAATCAGCCCCAGCATTTT. Translated: CASSAHGAGSFGNQPQHF.

This clonotype was seen many times. The chain uses TRBV7-2 and TRBJ1-1, with D unresolved. Germline V lookup: CDR1 SGHTA, CDR2 FQGNSA. V was pared by 0 bases and J by 0 bases, with 5 bases between. The CDR3 runs to 14 residues. CDR3 sequence (DNA): TGTGCCAGCAGCTTAGCACAGCTGAACACTGAAGCTTTCTTT. Amino acids: CASSLAQLNTEAFF.

This clonotype has only a few counts. The chain is built from TRBV19 and TRBJ1-1, with TRBD1 matching 7 bases. V shed 7 bases, J shed 5 bases, and the junction held 7 bases outside the gene matches. This CDR3 spans 13 amino acids. Germline V gene data show CDR1 as LNHDA and CDR2 as SQIVND (reference sequence). The CDR3 coding sequence is TGTGCCAGTATTAGGGGGCGAGGGACTGAAGCTTTCTTT. Amino acid sequence: CASIRGRGTEAFF.

This chain connects TRBV7-9 to TRBJ2-1; D is undetermined. The germline V and J ends were trimmed by 5 bases and 15 bases, with 20 bases remaining between them. The CDR3 has 13 residues. Germline V lookup: CDR1 SEHNR, CDR2 FQNEAQ (reference sequence). In nucleotides, the CDR3 is TGTGCCAGCAGCGCGCGAGGAGACGTATTTGGGTTCTTC. Protein product: CASSARGDVFGFF.

This clonotype was seen many times. The DNA of the CDR3 is TGTGCCAGCAGTTACATAGGACAGGGGGCTGGAGATACGCAGTATTTT. It yields the protein CASSYIGQGAGDTQYF. This chain links TRBV6-5 with TRBJ2-3; 11 bases are shared with TRBD1. The J segment lost 5 bases and the V segment lost 2 bases, leaving 6 bases of the junction unmatched. The V gene's germline CDR1 is MNHEY and CDR2 SVGAGI. The length of the CDR3 is 16 residues.

This clonotype has only a few counts. Here the CDR3 DNA reads TGTGCTAGTGGTTTGTGGTTTGGTGTACTAGCGGGACCCTACGAGCAGTACTTC. Its translation: CASGLWFGVLAGPYEQYF. The chain recombines TRBV12-5 with TRBJ2-7, with TRBD2 matching 10 bases. Trimming removed 2 bases from V and 2 bases from J; junction bases left unmatched: 12. Looked up from germline, CDR1 is LGHNT and CDR2 is FRNRAP. The CDR3 consists of 18 residues.

V gene TRBV4-3 combines with J gene TRBJ1-6; D gene uncertain. The CDR3 extends over 15 amino acids. Trimming took 0 bases from V and 9 from J, leaving 12 bases between them. In germline, CDR1 is LGHNA, CDR2 YSLEER. The CDR3 nucleotides read TGCGCCAGCAGCCAAGAATCCAGGAATTCTTCACCCCTCCACTTT. Translated, it gives CASSQESRNSSPLHF.

V and J are TRBV11-3 and TRBJ2-1; D not certain. This CDR3 has 12 amino acids. In germline, CDR1 is SGHNT, CDR2 YENEEA. The V and J ends lost 4 bases and 8 bases respectively, with 9 bases between them. The CDR3 reads CASSSRTHEQFF. The CDR3 region has the DNA TGTGCCAGCAGCTCGAGAACACATGAGCAGTTCTTC.

This clonotype occurred a few times. The chain carries TRBV2 and TRBJ2-5; D is uncertain. This CDR3 is 14 amino acids long. Germline CDR1 reads SNHLY; CDR2 reads FYNNEI. Trimming pared 1 base from V and 5 bases from J, leaving 11 bases between. The CDR3 reads CASSEVFSGETQYF. CDR3 nucleotides: TGTGCCAGCAGTGAAGTCTTTAGTGGGGAGACCCAGTACTTC.

This clonotype was detected only a few times. V and J are TRBV11-2 and TRBJ2-7, with TRBD2 as a possible D gene (5 bases). CDR3 length: 14 residues. Germline V gene sequence: CDR1 SGHAT, CDR2 FQNNGV. The germline V and J ends were trimmed by 5 bases and 2 bases, with 13 bases remaining between them. The CDR3 region is CASSGSSSPYEQYF. Here the CDR3 DNA reads TGTGCCAGCAGCGGGAGTAGTTCCCCCTACGAGCAGTACTTC.

This clonotype turned up a few times. V and J are TRBV6-1 and TRBJ2-6; either TRBD1 or TRBD2 may supply D (5 bases each). V was shortened by 4 bases and J by 0 bases, with 10 bases between the two germline ends. The CDR3 is made up of 16 amino acids. Germline assignment: CDR1 MNHNS and CDR2 SASEGT. The CDR3 region has the DNA TGTGCCAGCAGTGTCGCAGGGAGCTCTGGGGCCAACGTCCTGACTTTC. This codes for CASSVAGSSGANVLTF.

This clonotype was found a few times. This chain uses TRBV19 with TRBJ2-1; D possibly matches TRBD1 or TRBD2 (5 bases each). The CDR3 sequence is 17 residues long. Germline V gene lookup returns CDR1 LNHDA and CDR2 SQIVND (reference sequence). The ends were cut back, 4 bases at V and 2 bases at J, with 18 bases in the middle. The chain's CDR3 is CASSTSTWGSTYNEQFF. Here the CDR3 DNA reads TGTGCCAGTAGTACTTCCACCTGGGGGAGCACCTACAATGAGCAGTTCTTC.

In its sample, this clonotype was seen once. This sequence joins TRBV11-2 and TRBJ2-7, with D possibly matching TRBD2 (6 bases). V lost 5 bases, J lost 5 bases, and 10 bases lay in between. The germline V gene encodes CDR1 SGHAT and CDR2 FQNNGV. The CDR3 loop spans 12 amino acids. This chain's CDR3 is CASSKRTNEQYF. The CDR3 nucleotides read TGTGCCAGCAGCAAGCGGACTAACGAGCAGTACTTC. The whole variable domain, filled in from reference TRBV11-2 and TRBJ2-7, reads EAGVAQSPRYKIIEKRQSVAFWCNPISGHATLYWYQQILGQGPKLLIQFQNNGVVDDSQLPKDRFSAERLKGVDSTLKIQPAKLEDSAVYLCASSKRTNEQYFGPGTRLTVT.

The V call is TRBV19, the J call TRBJ2-2, with 9 bases fitting TRBD1. CDR1 and CDR2 from the germline V gene are LNHDA and SQIVND (reference sequence). J lost 2 bases, V lost 6 bases, and 4 bases had no gene match. This CDR3 contains 15 residues. The CDR3 region has the DNA TGTGCCAGTAGCGCGACAGGGGGAAACACCGGGGAGCTGTTTTTT. Protein: CASSATGGNTGELFF.

This chain links TRBV12-3 or TRBV12-4 with TRBJ1-2, with TRBD1 identical over 7 bases. Trimming took 5 bases from V and 7 from J; bases not matched to a gene: 10. This CDR3 is built from 14 residues. CDR3 sequence: CASSPRQGGFGYTF. The CDR3 nucleotides read TGTGCCAGCAGTCCCCGACAGGGAGGGTTTGGCTACACCTTC.

This chain connects TRBV5-4 to TRBJ2-7, with TRBD1 matching 9 bases. Germline assignment: CDR1 SGHNT and CDR2 YYREEE (reference sequence). V was pared by 5 bases and J by 1 base, with 4 bases of the junction left unmatched. CDR3 length: 14 amino acids. CDR3 nucleotides: TGTGCCAGCAGGGACAGGGGTGGATCCTACGAGCAGTACTTC. Its protein product is CASRDRGGSYEQYF.

The chain is built from TRBV15 and TRBJ1-1; 10 nucleotides align to TRBD1. CDR1 LNHNV and CDR2 YYDKDF come from the germline V gene (reference sequence). Trimming removed 1 base from V and 4 bases from J; junction bases left unmatched: 0. The CDR3 consists of 14 residues. Written as DNA, the CDR3 is TGTGCCACCAGCAGAGGGACAGGGGGCACTGAAGCTTTCTTT. This gives the protein CATSRGTGGTEAFF.

The V gene is TRBV29-1, the J gene TRBJ2-7; maybe TRBD2 (5 bases). Germline V gene data show CDR1 as SQVTM and CDR2 as ANQGSEA. V dropped 7 bases and J dropped 5 bases, with 12 bases sitting between them. CDR3 length equals 11 residues. The CDR3 DNA follows: TGCAGCGCCCGTCGGGGTGACGAGCAGTACTTC. This codes for CSARRGDEQYF.

This clonotype was observed a handful of times. This sequence joins TRBV12-3 or TRBV12-4 and TRBJ2-7, with D perhaps matching TRBD2 (6 bases). The length of the CDR3 is 14 residues. V was shortened by 6 bases and J by 5 bases, with 17 bases between the two germline ends. The CDR3 here is CASSERLGLNEQYF. As DNA, the CDR3 is TGTGCCAGCAGCGAAAGACTAGGTTTGAACGAGCAGTACTTC.